These 13 T cell receptor beta chains were sequenced from one sample in a study of cytomegalovirus exposure and HLA in healthy donors. Assay: immunoSEQ multiplex PCR; the TCRdb copy retains only in-frame clones and omits some. The data contain 110,000 or so clones, roughly nine tenths of them seen just once; the ten biggest clones take up roughly 4%. The sample comprised PBMCs. The receptors come from a woman aged 18-30 years in good health and CMV-seropositive.

This clone appeared a single time. This chain links TRBV5-1 with TRBJ2-5; D unresolved. Per germline, CDR1 SGHRS and CDR2 YFSETQ. With 4 bases removed from V and 1 base from J, the gap between germline ends came to 14 bases. CDR3 size: 15 residues. The CDR3 DNA reads as TGCGCCAGCAGCCCCTCAATGAGCACCCAAGAGACCCAGTACTTC. Translation gives CASSPSMSTQETQYF.

The gene calls are TRBV7-3 and TRBJ2-1; 8 nucleotides agree with TRBD2. The length of the CDR3 is 15 residues. The germline gives CDR1 SGHTA, CDR2 FQGTGA. V shed 1 base and J 4 bases; nucleotides not matched to a gene: 3. The CDR3 spells CASSLSGGTYNEQFF. The CDR3 DNA reads TGTGCCAGCAGCTTAAGCGGGGGGACTTACAATGAGCAGTTCTTC.

The chain combines TRBV28 with TRBJ2-7; 16 bases line up with TRBD2. V trimming: 7 bases; J trimming: 7 bases; junction bases outside the gene matches: 13. From germline, CDR1 is MDHEN and CDR2 SYDVKM. The CDR3 is made up of 17 amino acids. The CDR3 nucleotides are TGTGCCAGCAACCCCGACAGGGGACTAGCGGGAGGGCTAGAGCAGTACTTC. It specifies CASNPDRGLAGGLEQYF.

This chain connects TRBV6-5 to TRBJ1-1, with D possibly matching TRBD1 (6 bases). The germline CDR1 and CDR2 sequences are MNHEY and SVGAGI. The CDR3 contains 13 residues. The V end lost 8 bases, the J end lost 1 base, and 11 bases lay between the germline ends. The CDR3 sequence: CASGQDRNTEAFF. As DNA, the CDR3 is TGTGCCAGCGGGCAGGACAGGAACACTGAAGCTTTCTTT.

The chain carries TRBV2 and TRBJ1-4; D is possibly TRBD1 (5 bases). The V end was cut by 4 bases, the J end by 4 bases, with 13 bases between. The V gene's germline CDR1 is SNHLY and CDR2 FYNNEI. The CDR3 totals 15 residues. The DNA of the CDR3 is TGTGCCAGCAGTGCCAGACAGAACAGTAATGAAAAACTGTTTTTT. This codes for CASSARQNSNEKLFF.

The genes are TRBV6-5 and TRBJ1-1, with D possibly TRBD1 on 5 matching bases. With 5 bases removed from V and 4 bases from J, the gap between germline ends came to 17 bases. Per germline, CDR1 MNHEY and CDR2 SVGAGI. This CDR3 region has 15 residues. The CDR3, as DNA: TGTGCCAGCAGTACGCTGCAGGGCCTCAGCACTGAAGCTTTCTTT. It specifies CASSTLQGLSTEAFF.

This chain uses TRBV20-1 with TRBJ2-5; no clear D gene. V dropped 2 bases and J dropped 4 bases, with 2 bases sitting between them. Germline values: CDR1 DFQATT, CDR2 SNEGSKA (reference sequence). The CDR3 covers 10 residues. In nucleotides, the CDR3 is TGCAGTGCTAGACTAGAGACCCAGTACTTC. It is translated as CSARLETQYF.

The table lists this clone with a count of one. The chain employs TRBV28 and TRBJ2-7; 7 bases line up with TRBD1. The CDR3 loop spans 15 amino acids. The V gene's germline CDR1 is MDHEN and CDR2 SYDVKM. Trimming at V came to 6 bases and at J to 2 bases, leaving 10 bases not matched to a gene. CDR3 in DNA: TGTGCCAGCAGCTCGGGTTGGGACAGCGCCTACGAGCAGTACTTC. Residues: CASSSGWDSAYEQYF.

Concerning this clone itself: No conserved phenylalanine or tryptophan is present at the end of the CDR3, so a read error is the likely explanation. The DNA is left out, because the CDR3 cannot be placed on it with certainty; the CDR3 is given as TCRdb lists it. The chain employs TRBV21-1 and TRBJ2-7; the table assigns TRBD2, which was not confirmed against the DNA. TRBV21-1 is a pseudogene locus. The CDR3 is 11 residues long, counting both termini. The CDR3 protein is CASSKAPVYFC.

This rearrangement joins TRBV7-2 to TRBJ2-5, with D uncertain. In germline, CDR1 is SGHTA, CDR2 FQGNSA. This CDR3 has 14 residues. V was trimmed by 6 bases and J by 5 bases, leaving 16 bases between them. In DNA form, the CDR3 reads TGTGCCAGCAGGCCTGACCCAGGTTGGGAGACCCAGTACTTC. This codes for CASRPDPGWETQYF.

The chain uses TRBV19 and TRBJ1-2; tentative D call: TRBD1 (6 bases). Germline CDR1 and CDR2: LNHDA and SQIVND (reference sequence). There are 13 residues in the CDR3. Trimming took off 6 bases at V and 8 bases at J, with 16 bases between the two ends. This CDR3 is CASSSTGTAGYTF. CDR3 sequence (DNA): TGTGCCAGTAGCAGCACAGGGACCGCCGGCTACACCTTC.

This chain uses TRBV29-1 with TRBJ1-1; D possibly corresponds to TRBD1 (5 bases). Germline CDR1 and CDR2: SQVTM and ANQGSEA. There are 13 residues in the CDR3. V lost 0 bases, J lost 4 bases, and 9 bases lay in between. The chain's CDR3 is CSVEDLGGTEAFF. CDR3 coding DNA: TGCAGCGTTGAAGATCTCGGGGGCACTGAAGCTTTCTTT.

This clone came up a few times. The chain couples TRBV23-1 to TRBJ2-7; 10 bases are a match to TRBD2. TRBV23-1 is given ORF status, its function remaining uncertain. This CDR3 comprises 14 residues. The junction had 0 bases not matched to a gene; V was cut back by 4 bases and J by 0 bases. In DNA form, the CDR3 reads TGCGCCAGCAGTCCTAGCGGGAGCTCCTACGAGCAGTACTTC. Its protein is CASSPSGSSYEQYF.